This T cell receptor beta chain was retrieved from a study of T cell repertoires in cytomegalovirus infection. Overall study context: Use of recently identified HLA-C-restricted and well-studied HLA-B-restricted CMV epitopes was part of the study.

TCRdb reprocessed the reads with MiXCR, giving one entry per CDR3 protein. The table includes approximately 730,000 distinct CDR3 sequences, 25% to 35% detected once. This CDR3 spans 13 amino acids. The ends were cut back, 0 bases at V and 9 bases at J, with 9 bases in the middle. Looked up from germline, CDR1 is MNHEY and CDR2 is SVGEGT. On this clonotype itself: Its antigen is unknown.

The chain links TRBV6-2 or TRBV6-3 to TRBJ2-1; D is possibly TRBD2 (5 bases). The receptor comes from a human donor in good health (CMV status not recorded). Some clones in this sample may be carry-over from other donors' samples. Specimen: cultured CD8+ T cells from PBMCs, collected from culture after CMV antigen stimulation. This CDR3 is CASSYSSGVEQFF. The CDR3 bases are TGTGCCAGCAGTTACTCGTCCGGGGTTGAGCAGTTCTTC.